The source of this TCR beta chain is a study of CD8 T cells in Susac syndrome. With V trimmed by 6 bases and J by 3 bases, 8 bases remained unmatched. The CDR3 is 15 residues long. In germline, CDR1 is MGHRA, CDR2 YSYEKL. This clonotype was recorded only once. cDNA came from about 0.51 to 1 ug RNA primed by random hexamers. Amplification of TCR beta CDR3 used immunoSEQ multiplex PCR across 54 Vbeta and 13 Jbeta. TCRdb passed the immunoSEQ multiplex PCR reads through MiXCR, listing each CDR3 protein once. In the table there are approximately 150,000 distinct CDR3 sequences, approximately 93% of which are singletons. Negative isolation yielded CD8+ and CD4+ T cells; FACS enriched TEMRA cells.

The specimen sequenced was CD4+ T cells from PBMCs. The rearrangement links TRBV4-1 to TRBJ2-7, with 10 positions matching TRBD1. The receptor was derived from a human donor in good health. In nucleotides, the CDR3 is TGCGCCAGCAGGCCCGGGGACAGGGGCAACTACGAGCAGTACTTC. The encoded protein is CASRPGDRGNYEQYF.